These 20 T cell receptor beta chains came from one sample sequenced in a study of blood T cells in healthy people across ages. Together with a sample-barcoded 5' primer, a J-beta primer mix was included in a second PCR lasting about 7 to 12 cycles. Via MiXCR, TCRdb re-called the 5' RACE reads, giving one row per CDR3 protein. The repertoire holds 1.5 million to 2 million distinct CDR3 sequences, approximately 32% seen once, with roughly 10% in the top ten. The material sequenced was blood. The receptor source for this set is a woman aged 25 to 39 in good health.

This clonotype has more than one count but fewer than ten. The V call is TRBV20-1, the J call TRBJ2-1, with TRBD1 matching 8 bases. The ends lost 3 bases at V and 8 bases at J; junction bases unmatched: 9. The CDR3 covers 14 residues. The germline V gene has CDR1 DFQATT and CDR2 SNEGSKA (reference sequence). The chain's CDR3 is CSARPFDRGDEQFF. CDR3 bases: TGCAGTGCTAGGCCCTTCGACAGGGGAGATGAGCAGTTCTTC.

This clonotype was counted many times. V gene TRBV12-3 or TRBV12-4 combines with J gene TRBJ2-5; 8 nucleotides line up with TRBD1. The V segment lost 6 bases and the J segment 4 bases; nucleotides outside the gene matches: 10. The CDR3 spans 15 residues. The CDR3 protein is CASSFSGQGGETQYF. CDR3 DNA: TGTGCCAGCAGCTTCAGCGGACAGGGTGGAGAGACCCAGTACTTC.

As DNA, the CDR3 is TGTGCCAGCAGCCATGGAATCGGGACTATCTATGGCTACACCTTC. Amino acids: CASSHGIGTIYGYTF. This chain connects TRBV4-2 to TRBJ1-2; possibly TRBD1 for D (5 bases). The CDR3 loop spans 15 amino acids. Germline V gene lookup returns CDR1 LGHNA and CDR2 YNFKEQ. V was trimmed by 3 bases and J by 4 bases, leaving 15 bases between them.

This clonotype appeared a few times. The chain is built from TRBV9 and TRBJ2-7; 7 nucleotides match TRBD1. J gave up 1 base and V 0 bases, and 4 bases lay outside the gene matches. Germline V gives CDR1 SGDLS, CDR2 YYNGEE. The CDR3 is 15 amino acids. The CDR3 protein is CASSVDAGGSYEQYF. The DNA for the CDR3 is TGTGCCAGCAGCGTAGACGCAGGGGGTTCCTACGAGCAGTACTTC. Variable domain in full (rest from reference TRBV9 and TRBJ2-7): DSGVTQTPKHLITATGQRVTLRCSPRSGDLSVYWYQQSLDQGLQFLIQYYNGEERAKGNILERFSAQQFPDLHSELNLSSLELGDSALYFCASSVDAGGSYEQYFGPGTRLTVT.

Comments on this clonotype: A much larger clone differs by one base, so this may be a read error. The chain has TRBV25-1 and TRBJ2-3; 8 nucleotides agree with TRBD2. This CDR3 has 15 amino acids. The V gene's germline CDR1 is MGHDK and CDR2 SYGVNS. The CDR3 protein is CASSAAGVYTDAQYF. The DNA for the CDR3 is TGTGCCAGCAGCGCAGCGGGGGTCTACACAGATGCGCAGTATTTT.

This clonotype has just a few counts. This chain connects TRBV6-1 to TRBJ1-1, with D tentatively TRBD1 (5 bases). Germline loops: CDR1 MNHNS, CDR2 SASEGT. Trimming took off 0 bases at V and 4 bases at J, with 15 bases between the two ends. The CDR3 consists of 16 residues. CDR3 sequence: CASSEAPFEGSTEAFF. The CDR3 coding sequence is TGTGCCAGCAGTGAAGCCCCCTTCGAGGGGAGCACTGAAGCTTTCTTT.

J is TRBJ2-1 and V is TRBV25-1, with 8 nucleotides matching TRBD1. The CDR3 has 15 residues. In germline, CDR1 is MGHDK, CDR2 SYGVNS. Losses at the gene ends were 4 bases for V and 6 bases for J; bases not matched to a gene: 8. The CDR3 spells CASSAGQGSGNEQFF. The CDR3 nucleotides are TGTGCCAGCAGTGCCGGACAGGGTAGCGGCAATGAGCAGTTCTTC.

This clonotype was found a few times. The CDR3 region is CASSQEGLGTDTQYF. The CDR3 DNA reads as TGTGCCAGCAGCCAGGAGGGATTGGGCACAGATACGCAGTATTTT. The chain links TRBV3-1 to TRBJ2-3; possibly TRBD2 for D (6 bases). The V and J ends lost 3 bases and 1 base respectively, with 11 bases between them. The CDR3 length is 15 residues. Germline V gene data show CDR1 as LGHDT and CDR2 as YNNKEL (reference sequence).

V gene TRBV7-9 combines with J gene TRBJ1-4; 7 bases are a match to TRBD1. Germline CDR1 SEHNR, CDR2 FQNEAQ (reference sequence). J was trimmed by 5 bases and V by 5 bases; bases with no gene match: 20. CDR3 length: 19 residues. The CDR3 DNA follows: TGTGCCAGCAGCCTTCAATGGCGGTCCGGGACAGCTTCAAATGAAAAACTGTTTTTT. It encodes CASSLQWRSGTASNEKLFF.

The rearrangement uses TRBV20-1 and TRBJ2-5, with 9 bases aligning to TRBD2. V dropped 2 bases and J dropped 6; count of bases not matched to a gene: 10. The CDR3 is 15 amino acids. Germline CDR1 and CDR2: DFQATT and SNEGSKA (reference sequence). The CDR3 protein is CSARLSGRIYQTQYF. CDR3 nucleotides: TGCAGTGCTAGACTTAGCGGGAGAATATACCAGACCCAGTACTTC.

Note on this clonotype: An end of the junction does not agree with germline; a read error may underlie this. This chain connects TRBV7-8 to TRBJ2-5; D is ambiguous. CDR3 size: 12 residues. Germline loops: CDR1 SGHVS, CDR2 FQNEAQ. CDR3 sequence reads: CANSRFTQTQYF. The CDR3, as DNA: TGTGCCAACAGCCGGTTTACTCAGACCCAGTACTTC.

This clonotype was seen at least ten times. The chain has TRBV29-1 and TRBJ2-1; D remains unclear. This CDR3 has 14 amino acids. Germline V gene sequence: CDR1 SQVTM, CDR2 ANQGSEA. The germline V and J ends were trimmed by 1 base and 1 base, with 8 bases remaining between them. CDR3 in DNA: TGCAGCGTTGAAGTGCGTGGGTCCTACAATGAGCAGTTCTTC. This translates into CSVEVRGSYNEQFF.

As regards this clonotype: A much larger clone lies a single base off, so this may be a read error. The V call is TRBV29-1, the J call TRBJ2-7; D not resolved. Germline CDR1 is SQVTM and CDR2 is ANQGSEA. This CDR3 has 9 amino acids. The CDR3: CSYSYGQYF. CDR3 DNA sequence: TGCAGCTACAGCTACGGGCAGTACTTC.

This clonotype was observed a handful of times. The rearrangement joins TRBV20-1 to TRBJ2-3; D call uncertain. Germline CDR1 DFQATT, CDR2 SNEGSKA (reference sequence). V was trimmed by 3 bases and J by 4 bases, leaving 14 bases between them. The CDR3 extends over 14 amino acids. CDR3 sequence (DNA): TGCAGTGCTAGGGGCCTACTTGTTCCAGATACGCAGTATTTT. Translating gives CSARGLLVPDTQYF.

V is TRBV18 and J is TRBJ2-5; D unclear. This CDR3 has 17 residues. Germline CDR1 reads KGHSH; CDR2 reads LQKENI. Trimming stripped 6 bases from V and 2 bases from J, with 22 bases between. CDR3 sequence (DNA): TGTGCCAGCTCTCCTGGACGGGTGGGATACCGACAAGAGACCCAGTACTTC. This sequence encodes CASSPGRVGYRQETQYF.

Comments on this clonotype: Its ends do not fully match the called genes, so a read error is possible. The chain links TRBV6-6 to TRBJ1-1; D is perhaps TRBD1 (5 bases). Germline V gene lookup returns CDR1 MNHNY and CDR2 SVGAGI (reference sequence). CDR3 size: 14 residues. The CDR3 DNA reads as TGTGCCGGCAGTCCCCCGACAGATAACACTGAAGCTTTCTTT. This translates into CAGSPPTDNTEAFF.

This clonotype was recorded a few times. CDR3 DNA: TGTGCCAGCAGCTTCCCTCGCTCCGGAACTACTAGCGGGAGAAGTGGAGATACGCAGTATTTT. Translation: CASSFPRSGTTSGRSGDTQYF. The rearrangement links TRBV11-2 to TRBJ2-3; 11 bases line up with TRBD2. J was trimmed by 5 bases and V by 3 bases; bases with no gene match: 22. The CDR3 loop spans 21 amino acids. Germline V gives CDR1 SGHAT, CDR2 FQNNGV.

This clonotype was recorded only once. The V and J genes are TRBV10-3 and TRBJ1-1, with a tentative D call TRBD1 (5 bases). The V and J ends lost 2 bases and 11 bases respectively, with 9 bases between them. This CDR3 region has 11 residues. Germline V gives CDR1 ENHRY, CDR2 SYGVKD. CDR3 loop: CAISERGPAFF. The DNA for the CDR3 is TGTGCCATCAGTGAGAGGGGACCGGCTTTCTTT.

In its sample, this clonotype was seen a few times. The rearrangement joins TRBV27 to TRBJ1-1; D perhaps matches TRBD1 (5 bases). The CDR3 spans 16 residues. Trimming pared 1 base from V and 3 bases from J, leaving 15 bases between. Germline CDR1 reads MNHEY; CDR2 reads SMNVEV (reference sequence). CDR3 region: CASSLLSSGLHTEAFF. DNA of the CDR3: TGTGCCAGCAGTTTATTATCCTCGGGACTACACACTGAAGCTTTCTTT.

Here the CDR3 DNA reads TGTGCCACCAGCAGAGACCAGGGGGGGGGAGCCTACGAGCAGTACTTC. Protein sequence: CATSRDQGGGAYEQYF. The chain uses TRBV15 and TRBJ2-7; perhaps D is TRBD1 or TRBD2 (7 bases each). Germline CDR1 LNHNV, CDR2 YYDKDF (reference sequence). The CDR3 runs 16 residues. The ends were cut back, 0 bases at V and 2 bases at J, with 14 bases in the middle.